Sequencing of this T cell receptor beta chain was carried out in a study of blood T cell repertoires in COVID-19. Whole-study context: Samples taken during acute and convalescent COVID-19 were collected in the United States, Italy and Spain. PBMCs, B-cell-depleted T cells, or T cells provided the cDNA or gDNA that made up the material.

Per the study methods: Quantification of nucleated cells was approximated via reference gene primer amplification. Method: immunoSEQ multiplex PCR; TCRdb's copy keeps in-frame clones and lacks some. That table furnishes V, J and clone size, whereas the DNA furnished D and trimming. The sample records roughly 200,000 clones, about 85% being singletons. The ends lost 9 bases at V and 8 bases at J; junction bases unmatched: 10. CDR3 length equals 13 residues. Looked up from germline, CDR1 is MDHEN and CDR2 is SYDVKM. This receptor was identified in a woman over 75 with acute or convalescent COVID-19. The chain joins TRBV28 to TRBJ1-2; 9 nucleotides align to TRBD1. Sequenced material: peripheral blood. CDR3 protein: CASFAQGAQGYTF. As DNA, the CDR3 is TGTGCCAGTTTTGCACAGGGGGCGCAGGGCTACACCTTC.